The 7 T cell receptor beta chains below come from one sample, sequenced in a study of control samples from healthy donors and cancer patients. The repertoire was sequenced with immunoSEQ multiplex PCR; TCRdb's copy has only in-frame clones and lacks some. Found here are about 170,000 clones, around 91% of them singletons; the top ten hold more than 1.3%. The sample was blood. The receptors come from a woman aged 25 to 39 in good health.

This clone turned up a few times. The J gene is TRBJ1-4, the V gene TRBV6-1, with 8 bases that match TRBD1. V shed 1 base, J shed 6 bases, and the junction held 7 bases outside the gene matches. CDR1 MNHNS and CDR2 SASEGT come from the germline V gene. This CDR3 has 16 amino acids. This chain's CDR3 is CASSEDRGRGYEKLFF. Written as DNA, the CDR3 is TGTGCCAGCAGTGAAGACAGGGGGAGGGGGTATGAAAAACTGTTTTTT.

The chain has TRBV15 and TRBJ2-7; no clear D gene. Trimming removed 0 bases at V and 6 bases at J, with 12 bases between. Germline-derived CDR1 and CDR2 are LNHNV and YYDKDF (reference sequence). This CDR3 region has 14 residues. CDR3 amino acids: CATSRDRQVGEQYF. CDR3 nucleotide sequence: TGTGCCACCAGCAGAGATCGCCAGGTGGGCGAGCAGTACTTC. The whole variable domain, filled in from reference TRBV15 and TRBJ2-7, reads DAMVIQNPRYQVTQFGKPVTLSCSQTLNHNVMYWYQQKSSQAPKLLFHYYDKDFNNEADTPDNFQSRRPNTSFCFLDIRSPGLGDTAMYLCATSRDRQVGEQYFGPGTRLTVT.

This chain links TRBV11-2 with TRBJ2-1; D is possibly TRBD2 (6 bases). V was cut by 0 bases and J by 0 bases, with 9 bases left in between. The V gene's germline CDR1 is SGHAT and CDR2 FQNNGV. The CDR3 has 16 residues. DNA for the CDR3: TGTGCCAGCAGCTTAGAGCGGACTAACTCCTACAATGAGCAGTTCTTC. Translated: CASSLERTNSYNEQFF.

The rearrangement links TRBV19 to TRBJ1-6, with D possibly being TRBD1 (5 bases). V lost 4 bases, J lost 7 bases, and 8 bases lay in between. The CDR3 is made up of 13 amino acids. CDR1 is LNHDA, CDR2 SQIVND, per germline (reference sequence). CDR3 region: CASSTGYNSPLHF. The CDR3 nucleotides read TGTGCCAGTAGTACAGGGTACAATTCACCCCTCCACTTT.

This clone was seen once. The chain links TRBV7-9 to TRBJ2-6; TRBD1 is a possible D gene (5 bases). CDR1 and CDR2 (germline): SEHNR, FQNEAQ (reference sequence). This CDR3 has 17 residues. V shed 0 bases and J shed 1 base, with 10 bases lying between them. The CDR3 DNA is TGTGCCAGCAGCTTAGCTCCAGGGATATCTGGGGCCAACGTCCTGACTTTC. Protein: CASSLAPGISGANVLTF.

This chain joins TRBV30 and TRBJ1-4, with D possibly being TRBD1 (6 bases). Trimming shortened V by 0 bases and J by 1 base, and 6 bases separated the two germline ends. CDR3 length: 14 amino acids. Germline-derived CDR1 and CDR2 are GTSNPN and SVGIG (reference sequence). DNA of the CDR3: TGTGCCTGGAGTGTAGGGGGAACTAATGAAAAACTGTTTTTT. Encoded protein: CAWSVGGTNEKLFF.

Written as DNA, the CDR3 is TGTGCCAGCTCACCACTCGGGAGCCGGGACGAGCAGTACTTC. It yields the protein CASSPLGSRDEQYF. The J gene is TRBJ2-7, the V gene TRBV18; D possibly corresponds to TRBD2 (6 bases). V was cut by 1 base and J by 5 bases, with 12 bases left in between. CDR1 and CDR2 from the germline V gene are KGHSH and LQKENI. This CDR3 is built from 14 residues.